The subject of this entry is one T cell receptor beta chain. Which antigen it targets is not known. The library was prepared using the immunoSEQ multiplex PCR assay. A mixture of 60 forward primers for TCR Vbeta segments and 13 reverse primers for TCR Jbeta segments was used in the multiplex PCR. The CDR3 region of rearranged TCR beta genes was amplified from genomic DNA by a multiplex PCR assay. On the Illumina HiSeq System, the amplified TCR beta libraries were sequenced as 87-base-pair reads. The authors processed their data as follows. Across the 600 to 700 repertoires, a later analysis counted about 81 million unique TCR beta chains, around 11 million of which were shared by at least two donors. Raw reads were error-corrected and collapsed into unique sequences by a nearest-neighbor algorithm in which closely related sequences were merged to remove PCR and sequencing errors. Alignment of CDR3 sequences to IMGT reference sequences was used to assign V, D and J gene segments. Each retained sequence needed at least a six-nucleotide match to both a V gene segment and a J gene segment. Rearrangements were called productive when the CDR3 lacked stop codons and stayed in frame with V and J; all others were non-productive. Following IMGT convention, CDR3 was defined as the stretch from the second conserved V-encoded cysteine to the conserved J-encoded phenylalanine. In an earlier analysis of some 550 of the donors, sequences lacking an unambiguous match to a single V gene segment were excluded. In an earlier analysis of some 590 of the donors, a V segment was called functional when productive rearrangements were above 56.7%, and segregating when the standard deviation between donors exceeded 5%. A statistical classification framework was developed to diagnose cytomegalovirus status using the catalog of TCR beta chain sequences. In a later analysis, TCR nucleotide sequences were compared against IMGT/GENE-DB human TR gene sequences so that V and J genes could be assigned. A later analysis assigned CDR3 sequences and most-parsimonious VDJ recombination scenarios with the TCRdist pipeline. In a later analysis, every TCR beta chain was defined by the combination of its CDR3 amino acid sequence and its V-gene family, and reads without a unique V-gene family were dropped. A later analysis removed 500 to 600 highly shared, low-generation-probability nucleotide sequences to deal with suspected cross-contamination and a sequencing artifact. In a later analysis, a clonal expansion index for each public chain was calculated from normalized within-repertoire ranks of inferred template counts. Generation probabilities in a later analysis came from a VDJ recombination model fitted to out-of-frame rearrangements, and those results were checked against IGoR. Hypergeometric tests were used in a later analysis to score TCR-TCR, TCR-HLA and TCR-CMV co-occurrence, with a repertoire-size bias correction applied to the TCR pairs. In a later analysis, false discovery rates were estimated by permuting HLA or CMV assignments 20 times. A later analysis grouped co-occurring TCRs with DBSCAN, adding TCRdist sequence similarity when clustering within HLA-allele-positive subsets. Co-occurrence clustering excluded repertoires with fewer than 30,000 or more than 120,000 public chains, plus five with anomalous nucleotide sharing. TCRdb took over this immuneACCESS table, retaining in-frame rearrangements with V and J assigned. Such tables are incomplete; in checked studies, under half of the missing clones stem from an unresolved V gene, and the remainder is unexplained. D and trimming come from the DNA, and the V and J calls and clone size come from that table. This sample's table has entries for about 150,000 clones. 1.5% to 2% of the sample is in the top ten clones.

The cohort was made up of approximately 670 healthy bone marrow donors. All cohort members were sampled while nominally healthy, although unrecorded immune exposures were likely present. The donor was CMV seronegative and was included in the group of several hundred seronegative cohort members. Each donor provided a peripheral blood sample, and peripheral blood mononuclear cells were used for TCR beta sequencing. The Qiagen DNeasy Blood Extraction Kit was used to extract genomic DNA from the blood cell samples. For CDR1 and CDR2, the germline V gene lists MNHEY and SVGAGI. V lost 7 bases and J lost 8 bases; the stretch between them is 20 bases long. Including cysteine and phenylalanine, the CDR3 has 14 amino acids. The retained sequence is limited to the CDR3, 42 bases, with the frame set at the first base. The sample belongs to a study of cytomegalovirus exposure and HLA in healthy donors (dated by TCRdb to between 2016 and 2019). Some background on the complete study: An earlier analysis of several hundred of the donors reported 250 to 350 Gb of sequence data and 117 million unique TCR beta sequences from roughly 200 million T cells. An earlier analysis of approximately 640 of the donors applied high-throughput TCR beta sequencing to assess whether each TCR beta V gene segment acted as functional or pseudogenic. All discovery cohort repertoires had been generated on a single sequencing platform. Donor age, sex, ethnicity and CMV serostatus were collected together with the repertoire data. On average, about 200,000 unique TCR beta nucleotide sequences were sequenced per donor among 300 to 500 genotyped donors of the cohort, with roughly 19% of those sequences being non-productive. The genetic ancestry cluster associated with self-reported Caucasian donors included roughly four fifths of the roughly 360 genotyped donors. Both class I and class II loci were covered by HLA typing, at four-digit resolution. The aim of the study was to test whether cataloging public T cell receptors could identify signatures of past pathogen exposure. Typing coverage differed by locus: A, B, C, DRB1 and DQB1 were typed in roughly 620-640 donors, DQA1 in approximately 520, DPA1 in 606, and DPB1 in roughly 450. A later genetic analysis took genome-wide SNP genotypes for about three fifths of the 666 donors and used that subset as a discovery cohort. Because of strong linkage in the cohort, 5 or 6 DR-DQ haplotypes were treated as single units for association and clustering. In a later analysis, previously published TCR beta repertoires from 600 to 850 donors were re-analyzed and high-resolution HLA genotyping was added so that TCR occurrence patterns could be studied. The later analysis used no new phenotypic data to find candidate immune exposures, relying instead on TCR beta sequences and their occurrence across donors. The T cell repertoires of roughly 660 subjects were profiled by immunosequencing and related to cytomegalovirus serostatus. To predict cytomegalovirus infection status, the study brought together high-throughput TCR immunosequencing, statistical association of individual TCRs with disease status, and machine learning. Besides the first cohort of about 730 subjects, a separate validation cohort made up of 120 different subjects was used. An early release covering over 500 HLA-typed donors comprised 250 to 350 gigabases of sequencing data and 85 million to 100 million unique TCR sequences.

On the study overall, not on this receptor specifically: A cluster of highly shared sequence variants was judged likely to represent a technical artifact of the sequencing pipeline. Compared with the approximately 670-donor mean, donors in an Asian-associated ancestry cluster had fewer N-insertions in productive TCRs, according to a later genetic analysis. Most TCR sequences were seen in very few donors, while some public TCRs were found in many individuals. In an earlier analysis of 500 to 650 of the donors, most TCR beta V segments appeared in productive rearrangements about 90% or about 30% of the time, broadly matching IMGT annotations. Linkage disequilibrium might explain the correlated functional status among segregating V segments, but an unknown experimental factor could not be ruled out. The 87-base-pair reads could not distinguish some IMGT-functional V segments, including TRBV6-2 and TRBV6-3, so those segments were excluded. According to a later analysis, parvovirus B19, influenza, CMV and Epstein-Barr virus appeared linked to several top co-occurrence clusters. In a later analysis, TCR association rates were found to vary across HLA loci, with the most associated TCRs seen for DRB1 alleles and the fewest for HLA-C alleles. A further reported finding was that TCR beta sequences accurately predicted the HLA-A and HLA-B alleles for most subjects in the first cohort. In a later analysis, HLA-associated TCR beta chains were found to be more clonally expanded and to have lower generation probabilities than equally common non-associated chains. The cohort was sequenced for TCR beta chains only, and without alpha or paired-chain data the features that could be detected were limited. The classifier was reported to diagnose cytomegalovirus status with high specificity and sensitivity in both the original cohort and the validation cohort. The presence/absence analyses assumed that sequencing depth was roughly uniform across donors, and that assumption may not be true. It was suggested by the authors that the approach could potentially be generalized to other disease states and immunological phenotypes. CMV serostatus was the only immune exposure information available for the cohort. Some 15 rarely observed V segments, including chromosome 9 orphons, were excluded from the earlier analysis of several hundred of the donors because counts were too low. HLA typing was unavailable for some donors at each locus, so association tests used only the typed subset. In a later analysis, some 18,000 TCR beta sequences were associated with specific HLA alleles at a false discovery rate of 0.05. A later genetic analysis associated a missense DCLRE1C variant with V-gene and J-gene trimming of TCR beta chains, and an independent cohort replicated the association. According to a later analysis, most CMV-associated TCR beta chains appeared to be HLA-restricted, and the HLA associations seemed to be driven largely by CMV exposure. When HLA alleles, especially DR and DQ, strongly co-occurred, attributing TCR associations to individual alleles was difficult. In the study, about 150 TCR beta chains were listed as associated with cytomegalovirus. In vitro tests confirmed that a few of the cytomegalovirus-associated TCR beta chains recognize cytomegalovirus antigens.

Source material: PBMCs. The chain uses TRBV6-5 and TRBJ1-2, and the D gene may be TRBD1, 6 bases matching. This receptor was taken from a woman between 50 and 59 years old in good health and CMV-seronegative. The CDR3 reads as follows: CASTHGERGGGYTF. The sequence in DNA is TGTGCCAGCACCCACGGGGAAAGGGGGGGAGGCTACACCTTC.